The rows below give T cell receptor beta chains drawn from one sample of a study of CD8+ T cells in alopecia areata. Profiling relied on immunoSEQ multiplex PCR, and the TCRdb table lists in-frame clones only, not all of them. The top ten clones hold about 0.93% of a sample with hundreds of thousands of clones, approximately 60% of them seen once. This sample comprised CD4+ T cells sorted from blood, obtained at week 52, from a patient treated with tofacitinib. These receptors were taken from a human donor with alopecia areata. CDR3s include the opening cysteine and the closing phenylalanine or tryptophan. D genes are given only for firm matches. Where a row states a size, it is once, few, many or the class of an expanded clone; other rows omit it.

j_gene: TRBJ1-1
v_gene: TRBV29-1
abundance: few
d_gene: TRBD1
CDR3nt: TGCAGCGGAGACAGGGGAGTGAACACTGAAGCTTTCTTT
CDR3aa: CSGDRGVNTEAFF

j_gene: TRBJ1-6
v_gene: TRBV9
abundance: once
d_gene: -
CDR3nt: TGTGCCAGCAGCGACGCCCACAATTCACCCCTCCACTTT
CDR3aa: CASSDAHNSPLHF

j_gene: TRBJ2-2
v_gene: TRBV6-1
abundance: -
d_gene: TRBD2
CDR3nt: TGTGCCAGCAGTGAACTGTGGAGGGGGAGACTAGCGGGGTCCGGGGAGCTGTTTTTT
CDR3aa: CASSELWRGRLAGSGELFF

j_gene: TRBJ2-1
v_gene: TRBV7-3
abundance: few
d_gene: TRBD2
CDR3nt: TGTGCCAGCAGCTACCTAGCGGGGTTAACCTACAATGAGCAGTTCTTC
CDR3aa: CASSYLAGLTYNEQFF

j_gene: TRBJ2-1
v_gene: TRBV15
abundance: -
d_gene: -
CDR3nt: TGTGCCACCACGACAGGTCGAAATGCGTGGGGAACTGAGCAGTTCTTC
CDR3aa: CATTTGRNAWGTEQFF

j_gene: TRBJ2-5
v_gene: TRBV30
abundance: -
d_gene: -
CDR3nt: TGTGCCTGGAGTGTACCCACTCCCCTGGGGGAGACCCAGTACTTC
CDR3aa: CAWSVPTPLGETQYF

j_gene: TRBJ2-7
v_gene: TRBV29-1
abundance: -
d_gene: -
CDR3nt: TGCAGCGTCACAATCAGGACCCCCTACTACGAGCAGTACTTC
CDR3aa: CSVTIRTPYYEQYF

j_gene: TRBJ2-7
v_gene: TRBV9
abundance: -
d_gene: -
CDR3nt: TGTGCCAGCAGCGTAGCCGGGACTGGGACCTACGAGCAGTACTTC
CDR3aa: CASSVAGTGTYEQYF

j_gene: TRBJ2-1
v_gene: TRBV9
abundance: -
d_gene: -
CDR3nt: TGTGCCAGCAGCTCTGACCACGGAGGGAATGAGCAGTTCTTC
CDR3aa: CASSSDHGGNEQFF

j_gene: TRBJ2-2
v_gene: TRBV27
abundance: -
d_gene: TRBD1
CDR3nt: TGTGCCAGCAGCAAAATGACAGGGGGCACCGGGGAGCTGTTTTTT
CDR3aa: CASSKMTGGTGELFF

j_gene: TRBJ1-1
v_gene: TRBV30
abundance: -
d_gene: -
CDR3nt: TGTGCCTGGAGTTGGGTCGGACGGTGGGGATCTGAAGCTTTCTTT
CDR3aa: CAWSWVGRWGSEAFF

j_gene: TRBJ2-7
v_gene: TRBV9
abundance: few
d_gene: -
CDR3nt: TGTGCCAGCAGCGTAGCTGTCGGGGGTCTTGACGAGCAGTACTTC
CDR3aa: CASSVAVGGLDEQYF

j_gene: TRBJ1-4
v_gene: TRBV29-1
abundance: few
d_gene: -
CDR3nt: TGCAGCGTTGGGCAGGGAGAAAAACTGTTTTTT
CDR3aa: CSVGQGEKLFF

j_gene: TRBJ2-3
v_gene: TRBV29-1
abundance: -
d_gene: -
CDR3nt: TGCAGCGTTAACCTGGGTGCAGATACGCAGTATTTT
CDR3aa: CSVNLGADTQYF

j_gene: TRBJ2-1
v_gene: TRBV29-1
abundance: few
d_gene: TRBD1
CDR3nt: TGCAGCGTTCGCCGGGACAGGGGATACAATGAGCAGTTCTTC
CDR3aa: CSVRRDRGYNEQFF

j_gene: TRBJ2-6
v_gene: TRBV27
abundance: few
d_gene: -
CDR3nt: TGTGCCAGTGGTGGGGGTTCTGGGGCCAACGTCCTGACTTTC
CDR3aa: CASGGGSGANVLTF

j_gene: TRBJ1-1
v_gene: TRBV25-1
abundance: -
d_gene: -
CDR3nt: TGTGCCAGCAGTGAATGGGGCAACACTGAAGCTTTCTTT
CDR3aa: CASSEWGNTEAFF

j_gene: TRBJ1-2
v_gene: TRBV2
abundance: -
d_gene: -
CDR3nt: TGTGCCAGCGGCCCGCCTCCGGGGAACTATGGCTACACCTTC
CDR3aa: CASGPPPGNYGYTF

j_gene: TRBJ2-3
v_gene: TRBV5-1
abundance: -
d_gene: -
CDR3nt: TGCGCCAGCAGCGGAGGGACGGAGAACACAGATACGCAGTATTTT
CDR3aa: CASSGGTENTDTQYF

j_gene: TRBJ2-5
v_gene: TRBV6-5
abundance: -
d_gene: TRBD2
CDR3nt: TGTGCCAGCAGTCCTTCAGCGGGGGGGCCGAAGACCCAGTACTTC
CDR3aa: CASSPSAGGPKTQYF

j_gene: TRBJ2-1
v_gene: TRBV30
abundance: -
d_gene: -
CDR3nt: TGTGCCTGGAGTCCCGGGACGGGGATCTACAATGAGCAGTTCTTC
CDR3aa: CAWSPGTGIYNEQFF

j_gene: TRBJ1-4
v_gene: TRBV7-2
abundance: -
d_gene: TRBD1
CDR3nt: TGTGCCAGCAGCCCAGGGGGCGGGAATGAAAAACTGTTTTTT
CDR3aa: CASSPGGGNEKLFF

j_gene: TRBJ1-5
v_gene: TRBV2
abundance: -
d_gene: -
CDR3nt: TGTGCCAGCAGTGAAAGGACCGCTGATCAGCCCCAGCATTTT
CDR3aa: CASSERTADQPQHF

j_gene: TRBJ1-5
v_gene: TRBV30
abundance: -
d_gene: TRBD1
CDR3nt: TGTGCCTGGGCGACAGGGCAGGGTCAGCCCCAGCATTTT
CDR3aa: CAWATGQGQPQHF

j_gene: TRBJ1-5
v_gene: TRBV5-8
abundance: -
d_gene: -
CDR3nt: TGTGCCAGCAGCTCGGGGTCTGGGACACAAAATCAGCCCCAGCATTTT
CDR3aa: CASSSGSGTQNQPQHF

j_gene: TRBJ2-5
v_gene: TRBV2
abundance: few
d_gene: TRBD2
CDR3nt: TGTGCCAGCAGTGACGTGGGGGGGGAGACCCAGTACTTC
CDR3aa: CASSDVGGETQYF

j_gene: TRBJ1-2
v_gene: TRBV6-5
abundance: few
d_gene: TRBD1
CDR3nt: TGTGCCAGCAGTCTACAGGGGGCTAAGGGCTACACCTTC
CDR3aa: CASSLQGAKGYTF

j_gene: TRBJ1-2
v_gene: TRBV5-6
abundance: -
d_gene: -
CDR3nt: TGTGCCAGCAGCTTGGGTGGGGGCGGCTATGGCTACACCTTC
CDR3aa: CASSLGGGGYGYTF

j_gene: TRBJ2-3
v_gene: TRBV7-2
abundance: -
d_gene: TRBD2
CDR3nt: TGTGCCAGCAGCATTGGACTAGCGGGGGGCACAGATACGCAGTATTTT
CDR3aa: CASSIGLAGGTDTQYF

j_gene: TRBJ1-6
v_gene: TRBV5-4
abundance: few
d_gene: -
CDR3nt: TGTGCCAGCAGCTCCGACAGGAATTCACCCCTCCACTTT
CDR3aa: CASSSDRNSPLHF

j_gene: TRBJ2-3
v_gene: TRBV29-1
abundance: -
d_gene: TRBD2
CDR3nt: TGCAGCGCAGGACTAGCGGGGGATACGCAGTATTTT
CDR3aa: CSAGLAGDTQYF

j_gene: TRBJ2-7
v_gene: TRBV5-4
abundance: -
d_gene: TRBD1
CDR3nt: TGTGCCAGCAGCTTGGGGGACAGAGAGTACGAGCAGTACTTC
CDR3aa: CASSLGDREYEQYF

j_gene: TRBJ1-4
v_gene: TRBV30
abundance: -
d_gene: TRBD1
CDR3nt: TGTGCCTGGATTCGTCCCCCCGACAGGGGTGGTGGTGAAAAACTGTTTTTT
CDR3aa: CAWIRPPDRGGGEKLFF

j_gene: TRBJ2-7
v_gene: TRBV6-1
abundance: few
d_gene: -
CDR3nt: TGTGCCAGCAGTGAATCCAGGGGAGGCTACGAGCAGTACTTC
CDR3aa: CASSESRGGYEQYF

j_gene: TRBJ1-2
v_gene: TRBV29-1
abundance: -
d_gene: -
CDR3nt: TGCAGCGTTGAAGCGGGGGGAAACCCTTTTGGCTACACCTTC
CDR3aa: CSVEAGGNPFGYTF

j_gene: TRBJ2-2
v_gene: TRBV11-2
abundance: -
d_gene: -
CDR3nt: TGTGCCAGCAGCTTAACCCCCATCACGGGGGTTCCCGGGGAGCTGTTTTTT
CDR3aa: CASSLTPITGVPGELFF

j_gene: TRBJ1-5
v_gene: TRBV5-1
abundance: few
d_gene: TRBD1
CDR3nt: TGCGCCAGCAGCTGGACAGGGGATAGCAATCAGCCCCAGCATTTT
CDR3aa: CASSWTGDSNQPQHF

j_gene: TRBJ1-2
v_gene: TRBV2
abundance: -
d_gene: TRBD1
CDR3nt: TGTGCCAGCAGTGAGACCGGGCAGGGGGCCACAGGCTATGGCTACACCTTC
CDR3aa: CASSETGQGATGYGYTF

j_gene: TRBJ2-5
v_gene: TRBV10-3
abundance: -
d_gene: -
CDR3nt: TGTGCCATCAGCCTGGGGGCGGGGAACCAAGAGACCCAGTACTTC
CDR3aa: CAISLGAGNQETQYF

j_gene: TRBJ2-2
v_gene: TRBV4-3
abundance: -
d_gene: TRBD2
CDR3nt: TGCGCCAGCAGCCCGGGACTAGCGGGACCCAACACCGGGGAGCTGTTTTTT
CDR3aa: CASSPGLAGPNTGELFF

j_gene: TRBJ1-2
v_gene: TRBV5-4
abundance: -
d_gene: -
CDR3nt: TGTGCCAGCAGCAACCCCGTGGAGGGGTATGGCTACACCTTC
CDR3aa: CASSNPVEGYGYTF

j_gene: TRBJ2-5
v_gene: TRBV29-1
abundance: few
d_gene: -
CDR3nt: TGCAGCGTTGAAGAGACTAGCCAAGAGACCCAGTACTTC
CDR3aa: CSVEETSQETQYF

j_gene: TRBJ2-7
v_gene: TRBV18
abundance: -
d_gene: TRBD2
CDR3nt: TGTGCCAGCTCACAGACTAGCGGGGGGAACTACGAGCAGTACTTC
CDR3aa: CASSQTSGGNYEQYF